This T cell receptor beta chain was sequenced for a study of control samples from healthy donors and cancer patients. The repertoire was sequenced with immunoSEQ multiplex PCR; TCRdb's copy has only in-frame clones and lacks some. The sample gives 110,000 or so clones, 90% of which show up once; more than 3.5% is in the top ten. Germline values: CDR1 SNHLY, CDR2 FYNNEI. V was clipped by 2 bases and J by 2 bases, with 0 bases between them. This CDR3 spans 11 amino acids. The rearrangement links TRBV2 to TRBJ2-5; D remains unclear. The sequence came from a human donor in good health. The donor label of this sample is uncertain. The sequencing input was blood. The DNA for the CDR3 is TGTGCCAGCAGTGAACAAGAGACCCAGTACTTC. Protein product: CASSEQETQYF.